This TCR beta chain comes out of a study of cytomegalovirus exposure and HLA in healthy donors. Study overall: A later analysis reported the same platform for the roughly 110 validation repertoires and the approximately 700 first-cohort repertoires.

Worth noting for this clone: Its antigen is not known.

While the first cohort had around 700 subjects, the donors belonged to the separate validation cohort of fewer than 150 subjects. Study-level results: CMV antigen specificity of a few CMV-associated chains was confirmed in vitro.

Assay: immunoSEQ multiplex PCR; the TCRdb copy retains only in-frame clones and omits some. The repertoire holds more than 90,000 clones, with roughly 92% as singletons. The CDR3 is made up of 18 amino acids. In germline, CDR1 is SGHTA, CDR2 FQGNSA. Trimming shortened V by 3 bases and J by 1 base, and 19 bases separated the two germline ends. Sequencing used PBMCs. The chain employs TRBV7-2 and TRBJ1-3, with a tentative D call TRBD1 (6 bases). The TCR sequence derives from a young woman in good health and CMV-seropositive. The CDR3 DNA follows: TGTGCCAGCAGCTTCCCTTGGGGGGGGGACATTTCTGGAAACACCATATATTTT. Protein sequence: CASSFPWGGDISGNTIYF.